Presented here are 26 T cell receptor beta chains from one specimen sequenced in a study of blood T cell repertoires in COVID-19. Libraries were prepared by immunoSEQ multiplex PCR; TCRdb keeps only in-frame clonotypes and omits some of them. The repertoire includes 110,000 to 150,000 clones, approximately 84% of them detected once, and approximately 45% sits in the top ten. Sample: peripheral blood. The receptor source for this set is a human donor in a cohort sampled during active COVID-19.

The chain uses TRBV5-5 and TRBJ1-1, with D possibly being TRBD1 (6 bases). The CDR3 sequence is 15 residues long. Germline loops: CDR1 SGHKS, CDR2 YYEKEE (reference sequence). Trimming cost V 4 bases and J 1 base, with 14 bases left between them. CDR3 DNA: TGTGCCAGCAGCCGCCTCGGGGGGCAGAACACTGAAGCTTTCTTT. Amino acids: CASSRLGGQNTEAFF.

This clone was seen a handful of times. The rearrangement joins TRBV5-1 to TRBJ1-1; a weak D match, TRBD1 (6 bases). This CDR3 has 16 amino acids. The germline V gene has CDR1 SGHRS and CDR2 YFSETQ. Trimming took 1 base from V and 5 from J, leaving 18 bases between them. CDR3 sequence: CASSLTGQLGETEAFF. CDR3 coding DNA: TGCGCCAGCAGCTTGACCGGACAGCTCGGAGAAACTGAAGCTTTCTTT.

This clone was counted between two and nine times. The chain recombines TRBV9 with TRBJ2-3, with 9 bases identical to TRBD2. The CDR3 spans 16 residues. Germline values: CDR1 SGDLS, CDR2 YYNGEE. V lost 0 bases, J lost 10 bases, and 12 bases stayed unmatched. The CDR3 sequence is CASSVAASGTHYPQYF. The CDR3 nucleotides are TGTGCCAGCAGCGTAGCGGCTAGCGGGACCCACTACCCGCAGTATTTT.

This clone was detected only once. The gene calls are TRBV20-1 and TRBJ2-5, with unresolved D. This CDR3 spans 13 amino acids. From germline, CDR1 is DFQATT and CDR2 SNEGSKA (reference sequence). V was clipped by 3 bases and J by 2 bases, with 10 bases between them. The CDR3 region has the DNA TGCAGTGCTAGTCGTCCACAGCAAGAGACCCAGTACTTC. Its protein is CSASRPQQETQYF.

V gene TRBV5-1 combines with J gene TRBJ1-6; 8 bases map to TRBD1. CDR1 is SGHRS, CDR2 YFSETQ, per germline. J gave up 7 bases and V 4 bases, and 7 bases lay outside the gene matches. The CDR3 is 15 residues long. CDR3 sequence: CASSRKTGENSPLHF. The CDR3 nucleotides read TGCGCCAGCAGCCGAAAGACAGGGGAAAATTCACCCCTCCACTTT.

The rearrangement links TRBV7-9 to TRBJ2-3; 7 nucleotides align to TRBD2. This CDR3 has 16 residues. V dropped 2 bases and J dropped 3; count of bases not matched to a gene: 8. Germline lookup yields CDR1 SEHNR and CDR2 FQNEAQ (reference sequence). The CDR3 region is CASSLPYGGGTDTQYF. As DNA, the CDR3 is TGTGCCAGCAGCTTACCCTATGGGGGAGGGACAGATACGCAGTATTTT.

The chain recombines TRBV5-6 with TRBJ1-1; unclear D gene. In germline, CDR1 is SGHDT, CDR2 YYEEEE. The ends were cut back, 0 bases at V and 12 bases at J, with 9 bases in the middle. The CDR3 runs 11 residues. The CDR3 DNA reads as TGTGCCAGCAGCTTGGTTAGGGAGACTTTCTTT. This encodes CASSLVRETFF.

This chain connects TRBV7-9 to TRBJ2-4, with 7 positions matching TRBD1. V shed 1 base and J 8 bases; nucleotides not matched to a gene: 5. CDR1 and CDR2 from the germline V gene are SEHNR and FQNEAQ (reference sequence). The CDR3 contains 14 residues. Here the CDR3 DNA reads TGTGCCAGCAGCTTAGGAGGGGGCATGGACATTCAGTACTTC. This translates into CASSLGGGMDIQYF.

The chain has TRBV5-4 and TRBJ2-1, with 11 bases that match TRBD1. The CDR3 spans 15 residues. The ends lost 3 bases at V and 3 bases at J; junction bases unmatched: 2. CDR1 and CDR2 from the germline V gene are SGHNT and YYREEE (reference sequence). The CDR3 loop reads CASSSDRGLYNEQFF. Here the CDR3 DNA reads TGTGCCAGCAGCTCGGACAGGGGGCTCTACAATGAGCAGTTCTTC.

The chain is built from TRBV6-5 and TRBJ2-1; tentative D call: TRBD2 (7 bases). The V gene lost 4 bases and the J gene lost 3 bases, with 16 bases spanning the gap. This CDR3 spans 16 amino acids. Germline assignment: CDR1 MNHEY and CDR2 SVGAGI. CDR3 DNA sequence: TGTGCCAGCAGTTTACAGGGAGGGGGGGGCTACAATGAGCAGTTCTTC. It codes for CASSLQGGGGYNEQFF.

V is TRBV5-5 and J is TRBJ2-3; perhaps TRBD1 as D (6 bases). V lost 6 bases to trimming and J lost 3 bases, with 17 bases between them. Germline CDR1 is SGHKS and CDR2 is YYEKEE (reference sequence). The CDR3 covers 15 residues. This chain's CDR3 is CASILRGMGTDTQYF. In DNA form, the CDR3 reads TGTGCCAGCATCCTGAGGGGGATGGGGACAGATACGCAGTATTTT.

The chain uses TRBV7-8 and TRBJ2-3; D might be TRBD2 (6 bases). This CDR3 spans 14 amino acids. The germline V gene has CDR1 SGHVS and CDR2 FQNEAQ. V was clipped by 8 bases and J by 2 bases, with 14 bases between them. CDR3 in amino acids: CASGPGGVTDTQYF. The CDR3 coding sequence is TGTGCCAGCGGCCCGGGCGGGGTCACAGATACGCAGTATTTT.

The J gene is TRBJ2-5, the V gene TRBV5-5, with TRBD2 as a possible D gene (5 bases). CDR3 length: 16 residues. Trimming pared 0 bases from V and 5 bases from J, leaving 17 bases between. Germline assignment: CDR1 SGHKS and CDR2 YYEKEE (reference sequence). For the CDR3, the DNA is TGTGCCAGCAGCTTGGCCGTTAGCCTGCCGGGGGAGACCCAGTACTTC. It codes for CASSLAVSLPGETQYF.

The rearrangement joins TRBV7-2 to TRBJ1-2; weak D call: TRBD1 (6 bases). The CDR3 runs to 13 residues. CDR1 is SGHTA and CDR2 is FQGNSA in the germline V gene. Trimming pared 5 bases from V and 4 bases from J, leaving 11 bases between. CDR3 sequence reads: CASSPRTVYGYTF. The DNA of the CDR3 is TGTGCCAGCAGCCCGCGGACAGTCTATGGCTACACCTTC.

The genes are TRBV5-1 and TRBJ2-3, with D uncertain. The V and J ends lost 0 bases and 0 bases respectively, with 11 bases between them. CDR3 length: 16 residues. Germline CDR1 reads SGHRS; CDR2 reads YFSETQ. Written as DNA, the CDR3 is TGCGCCAGCAGCTTGGACGGTTCGTTAAGCACAGATACGCAGTATTTT. Its translation: CASSLDGSLSTDTQYF.

This chain connects TRBV5-6 to TRBJ2-5, with 8 bases lining up with TRBD2. V lost 0 bases, J lost 2 bases, and 3 bases stayed unmatched. Germline V lookup: CDR1 SGHDT, CDR2 YYEEEE. The CDR3 sequence is 15 residues long. CDR3 in amino acids: CASSLVAGLQETQYF. CDR3 DNA: TGTGCCAGCAGCTTGGTAGCGGGGCTTCAAGAGACCCAGTACTTC.

The CDR3 reads CATSRDLQVVTPQHF. Written as DNA, the CDR3 is TGTGCCACCAGCAGAGATCTACAGGTTGTAACGCCCCAGCATTTT. The chain links TRBV15 to TRBJ1-5; weak D call: TRBD1 (5 bases). Between the trimmed V and J ends, which lost 0 bases and 9 bases, there was a span of 15 bases. The germline V gene encodes CDR1 LNHNV and CDR2 YYDKDF (reference sequence). This CDR3 has 15 amino acids. Supplemented by reference TRBV15 and TRBJ1-5, the full variable domain reads DAMVIQNPRYQVTQFGKPVTLSCSQTLNHNVMYWYQQKSSQAPKLLFHYYDKDFNNEADTPDNFQSRRPNTSFCFLDIRSPGLGDTAMYLCATSRDLQVVTPQHFGDGTRLSIL.

This clone came up a few times. CDR3 loop: CASSAQGFGELFF. The CDR3 DNA sequence: TGTGCCAGCAGCGCCCAGGGTTTCGGGGAGCTGTTTTTT. This chain connects TRBV6-4 to TRBJ2-2; D is possibly TRBD1 (5 bases). Germline loops: CDR1 MRHNA, CDR2 SNTAGT. This CDR3 has 13 amino acids. Trimming left V 6 bases short and J 7 bases short, with 12 bases between.

This chain links TRBV6-5 with TRBJ2-3; 7 nucleotides match TRBD1. This CDR3 contains 15 residues. Germline trimming cut 5 bases from V and 2 bases from J; bases unmatched to any gene: 7. Looked up from germline, CDR1 is MNHEY and CDR2 is SVGAGI. CDR3 sequence reads: CASSQQGTVTDTQYF. In DNA form, the CDR3 reads TGTGCCAGCAGTCAACAGGGGACAGTCACAGATACGCAGTATTTT.

The chain uses TRBV7-9 and TRBJ1-2; the D is unclear. Trimming stripped 1 base from V and 8 bases from J, with 8 bases between. Germline loops: CDR1 SEHNR, CDR2 FQNEAQ (reference sequence). The CDR3 contains 12 residues. DNA for the CDR3: TGTGCCAGCAGCTTAGTCGGGGAAGGCTACACCTTC. Its translation: CASSLVGEGYTF.

This sequence joins TRBV9 and TRBJ2-5, with 14 bases lining up with TRBD2. Germline loops: CDR1 SGDLS, CDR2 YYNGEE. This CDR3 has 18 amino acids. V trimming: 0 bases; J trimming: 2 bases; junction bases outside the gene matches: 6. The CDR3 nucleotides read TGTGCCAGCAGCGTAGGACTAGCGGGGGGGCCCCTTCAAGAGACCCAGTACTTC. It codes for CASSVGLAGGPLQETQYF.

The V gene is TRBV6-5, the J gene TRBJ2-4; 12 positions match TRBD1. The CDR3 runs 14 residues. V dropped 6 bases and J dropped 5; count of bases not matched to a gene: 2. The germline CDR1 and CDR2 sequences are MNHEY and SVGAGI. The CDR3 reads CASSGTGGENIQYF. CDR3 sequence (DNA): TGTGCCAGCAGCGGGACAGGGGGCGAAAACATTCAGTACTTC.

The V call is TRBV18, the J call TRBJ1-5; D uncertain. The V end lost 6 bases, the J end lost 5 bases, and 11 bases lay between the germline ends. This CDR3 contains 13 residues. Germline assignment: CDR1 KGHSH and CDR2 LQKENI. The CDR3 here is CASSRDGYQPQHF. Here the CDR3 DNA reads TGTGCCAGCTCGAGGGATGGGTATCAGCCCCAGCATTTT.

V is TRBV5-1 and J is TRBJ2-3; TRBD2 matches 12 bases. J was trimmed by 0 bases and V by 1 base; bases with no gene match: 3. The germline CDR1 and CDR2 sequences are SGHRS and YFSETQ. This CDR3 is built from 17 residues. CDR3 region: CASSLRLAGVSTDTQYF. CDR3 in DNA: TGCGCCAGCAGCTTGAGACTAGCGGGGGTGAGCACAGATACGCAGTATTTT.

The chain combines TRBV24-1 with TRBJ2-1; D perhaps matches TRBD2 (6 bases). Germline V CDR1 and CDR2: KGHDR, SFDVKD. V was shortened by 5 bases and J by 8 bases, with 21 bases between the two germline ends. The CDR3 has 16 residues. The CDR3 is CATSAPPSSGSYEQFF. Written as DNA, the CDR3 is TGTGCCACCAGTGCGCCCCCTAGCTCCGGGAGCTATGAGCAGTTCTTC.

This chain links TRBV6-5 with TRBJ1-5; TRBD1 is a possible D gene (6 bases). Per the germline V gene, CDR1 is MNHEY and CDR2 is SVGAGI. V lost 5 bases to trimming and J lost 3 bases, with 8 bases between them. The CDR3 runs to 13 residues. As DNA, the CDR3 is TGTGCCAGCAGTACAGGGTTCAATCAGCCCCAGCATTTT. The encoded protein is CASSTGFNQPQHF.